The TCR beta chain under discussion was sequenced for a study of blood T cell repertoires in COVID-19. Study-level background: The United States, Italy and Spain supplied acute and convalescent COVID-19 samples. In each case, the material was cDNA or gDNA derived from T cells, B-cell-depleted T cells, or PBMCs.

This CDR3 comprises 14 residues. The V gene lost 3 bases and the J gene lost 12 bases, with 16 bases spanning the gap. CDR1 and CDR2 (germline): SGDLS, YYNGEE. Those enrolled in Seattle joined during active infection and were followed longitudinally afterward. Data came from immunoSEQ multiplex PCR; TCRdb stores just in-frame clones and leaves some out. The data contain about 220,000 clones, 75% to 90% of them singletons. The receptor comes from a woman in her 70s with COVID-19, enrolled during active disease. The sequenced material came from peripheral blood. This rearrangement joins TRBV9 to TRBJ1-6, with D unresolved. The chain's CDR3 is CASSEREGKGPLHF. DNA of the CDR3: TGTGCCAGCAGCGAAAGGGAGGGAAAAGGACCCCTCCACTTT.